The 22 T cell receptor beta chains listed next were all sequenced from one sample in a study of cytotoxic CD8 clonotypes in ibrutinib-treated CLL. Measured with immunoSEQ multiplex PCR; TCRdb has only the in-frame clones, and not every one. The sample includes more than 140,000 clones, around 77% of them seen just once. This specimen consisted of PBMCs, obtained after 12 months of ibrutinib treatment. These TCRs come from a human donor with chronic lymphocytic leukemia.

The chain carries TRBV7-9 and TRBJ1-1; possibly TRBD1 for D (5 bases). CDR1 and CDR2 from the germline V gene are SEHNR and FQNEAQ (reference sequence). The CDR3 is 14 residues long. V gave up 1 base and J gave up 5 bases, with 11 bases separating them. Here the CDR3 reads CASSLVGVGTEAFF. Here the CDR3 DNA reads TGTGCCAGCAGCTTAGTGGGGGTTGGGACTGAAGCTTTCTTT.

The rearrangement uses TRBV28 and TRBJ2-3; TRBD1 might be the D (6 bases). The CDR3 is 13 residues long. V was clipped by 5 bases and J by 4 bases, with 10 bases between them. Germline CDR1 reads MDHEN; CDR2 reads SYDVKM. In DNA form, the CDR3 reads TGTGCCAGCAGTCTAGAGGGGGCAGATACGCAGTATTTT. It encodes CASSLEGADTQYF.

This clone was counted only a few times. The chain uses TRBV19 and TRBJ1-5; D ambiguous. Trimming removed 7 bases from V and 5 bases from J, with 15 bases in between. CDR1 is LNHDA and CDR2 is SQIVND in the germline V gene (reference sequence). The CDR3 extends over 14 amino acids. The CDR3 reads CASIGSSLYQPQHF. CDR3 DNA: TGTGCCAGTATCGGCTCATCACTTTATCAGCCCCAGCATTTT.

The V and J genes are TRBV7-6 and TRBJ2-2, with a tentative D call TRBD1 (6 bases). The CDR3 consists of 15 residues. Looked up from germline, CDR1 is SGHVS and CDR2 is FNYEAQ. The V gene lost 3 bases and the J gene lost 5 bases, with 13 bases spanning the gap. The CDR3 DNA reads TGTGCCAGCAGCTTGCTACAGGGTGGTACCGGGGAGCTGTTTTTT. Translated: CASSLLQGGTGELFF.

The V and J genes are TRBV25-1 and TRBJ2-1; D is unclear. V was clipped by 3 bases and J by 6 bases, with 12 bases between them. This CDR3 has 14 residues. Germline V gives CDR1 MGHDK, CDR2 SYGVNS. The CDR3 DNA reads TGTGCCAGCAGTGACCGGATCCAACTCAATGAGCAGTTCTTC. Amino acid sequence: CASSDRIQLNEQFF.

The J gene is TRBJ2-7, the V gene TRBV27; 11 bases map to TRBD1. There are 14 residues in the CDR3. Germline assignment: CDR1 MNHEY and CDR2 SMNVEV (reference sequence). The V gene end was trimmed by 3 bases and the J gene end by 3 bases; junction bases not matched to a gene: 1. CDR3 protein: CASSFGTGGYEQYF. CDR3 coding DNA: TGTGCCAGCAGTTTCGGGACAGGGGGCTACGAGCAGTACTTC.

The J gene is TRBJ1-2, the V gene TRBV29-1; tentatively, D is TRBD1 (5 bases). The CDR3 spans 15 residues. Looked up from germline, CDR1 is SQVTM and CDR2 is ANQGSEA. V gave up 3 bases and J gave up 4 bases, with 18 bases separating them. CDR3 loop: CSVEETAPLIYGYTF. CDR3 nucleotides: TGCAGCGTTGAGGAGACAGCCCCTCTTATCTATGGCTACACCTTC.

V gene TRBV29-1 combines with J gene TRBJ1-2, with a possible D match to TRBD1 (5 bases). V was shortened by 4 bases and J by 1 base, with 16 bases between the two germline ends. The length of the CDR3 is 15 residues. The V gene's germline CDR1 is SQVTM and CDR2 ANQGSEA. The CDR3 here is CSVAPGTFINYGYTF. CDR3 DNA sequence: TGCAGCGTTGCGCCCGGGACCTTCATTAACTATGGCTACACCTTC.

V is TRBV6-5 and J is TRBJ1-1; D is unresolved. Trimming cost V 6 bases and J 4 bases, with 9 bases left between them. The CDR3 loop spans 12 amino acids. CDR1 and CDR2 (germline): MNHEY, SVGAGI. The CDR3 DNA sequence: TGTGCCAGCAGATCCCAGGTCACTGAAGCTTTCTTT. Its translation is CASRSQVTEAFF.

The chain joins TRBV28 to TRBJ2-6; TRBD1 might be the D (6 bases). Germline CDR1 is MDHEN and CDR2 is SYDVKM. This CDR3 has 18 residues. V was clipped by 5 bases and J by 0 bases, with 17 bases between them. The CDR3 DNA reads TGTGCCAGCAGTCTAAACAGGGCCATCAGCTCTGGGGCCAACGTCCTGACTTTC. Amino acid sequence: CASSLNRAISSGANVLTF. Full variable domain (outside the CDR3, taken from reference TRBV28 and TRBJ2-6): DVKVTQSSRYLVKRTGEKVFLECVQDMDHENMFWYRQDPGLGLRLIYFSYDVKMKEKGDIPEGYSVSREKKERFSLILESASTNQTSMYLCASSLNRAISSGANVLTFGAGSRLTVL.

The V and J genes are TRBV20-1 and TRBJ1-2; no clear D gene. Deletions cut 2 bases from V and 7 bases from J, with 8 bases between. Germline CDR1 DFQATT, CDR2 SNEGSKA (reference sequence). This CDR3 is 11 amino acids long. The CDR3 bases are TGCAGTGCTAGACAAGGTGGTGGCTACACCTTC. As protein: CSARQGGGYTF.

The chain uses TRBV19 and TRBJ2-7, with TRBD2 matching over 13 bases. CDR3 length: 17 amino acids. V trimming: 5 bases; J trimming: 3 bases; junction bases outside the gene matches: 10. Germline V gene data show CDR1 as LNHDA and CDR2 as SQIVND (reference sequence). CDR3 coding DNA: TGTGCCAGTAGTTCTGGACTAGCGGGAGCGGCTTTCTACGAGCAGTACTTC. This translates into CASSSGLAGAAFYEQYF.

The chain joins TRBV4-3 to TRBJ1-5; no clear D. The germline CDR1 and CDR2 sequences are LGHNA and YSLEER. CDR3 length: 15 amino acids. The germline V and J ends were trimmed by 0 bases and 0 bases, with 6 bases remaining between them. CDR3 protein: CASSQDNNSNQPQHF. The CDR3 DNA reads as TGCGCCAGCAGCCAAGATAATAATAGCAATCAGCCCCAGCATTTT.

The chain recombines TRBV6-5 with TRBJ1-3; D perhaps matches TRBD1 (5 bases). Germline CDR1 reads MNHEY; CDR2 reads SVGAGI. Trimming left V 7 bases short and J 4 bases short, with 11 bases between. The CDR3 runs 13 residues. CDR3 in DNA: TGTGCCAGCACCAATGAGGGGGGAAACACCATATATTTT. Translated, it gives CASTNEGGNTIYF.

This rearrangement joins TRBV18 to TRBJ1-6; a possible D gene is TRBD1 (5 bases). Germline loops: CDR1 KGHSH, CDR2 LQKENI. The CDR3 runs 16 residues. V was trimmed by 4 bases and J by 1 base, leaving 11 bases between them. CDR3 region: CASSHPRTSYNSPLHF. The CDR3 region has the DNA TGTGCCAGCTCACACCCAAGGACATCCTATAATTCACCCCTCCACTTT.

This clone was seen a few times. The CDR3 reads CAGPGEGGYEQYF. CDR3 nucleotides: TGTGCCGGACCCGGGGAGGGCGGGTACGAGCAGTACTTC. The chain combines TRBV27 with TRBJ2-7, with 7 nucleotides matching TRBD2. Trimming cost V 11 bases and J 4 bases; bases outside gene matches: 11. Germline V gene data show CDR1 as MNHEY and CDR2 as SMNVEV (reference sequence). CDR3 length: 13 residues.

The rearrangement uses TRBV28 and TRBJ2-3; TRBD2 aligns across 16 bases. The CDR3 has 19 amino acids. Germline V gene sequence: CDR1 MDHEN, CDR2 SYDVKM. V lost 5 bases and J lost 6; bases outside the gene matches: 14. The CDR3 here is CASSTRPGLAGGPRDTQYF. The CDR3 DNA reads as TGTGCCAGCAGTACAAGGCCGGGACTAGCGGGGGGGCCGCGGGATACGCAGTATTTT.

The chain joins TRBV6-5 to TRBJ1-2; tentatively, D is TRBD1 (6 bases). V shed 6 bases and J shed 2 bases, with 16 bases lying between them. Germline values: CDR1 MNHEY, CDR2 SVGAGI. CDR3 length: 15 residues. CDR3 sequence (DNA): TGTGCCAGCAGCCGATCACAGGGAAAAAACTATGGCTACACCTTC. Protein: CASSRSQGKNYGYTF.

CDR3 sequence reads: CASSGTSPYGYTF. The CDR3 nucleotides are TGTGCCAGCAGCGGGACAAGCCCCTATGGCTACACCTTC. V gene TRBV9 combines with J gene TRBJ1-2; tentatively, D is TRBD1 (5 bases). This CDR3 has 13 amino acids. Germline CDR1 and CDR2: SGDLS and YYNGEE. V lost 3 bases to trimming and J lost 4 bases, with 10 bases between them.

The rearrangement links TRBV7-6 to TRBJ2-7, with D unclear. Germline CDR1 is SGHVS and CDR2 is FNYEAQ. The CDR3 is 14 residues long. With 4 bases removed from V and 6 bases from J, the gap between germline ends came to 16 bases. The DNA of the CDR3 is TGTGCCAGCAGCTCAAACATCCTGGGCCCCGAGCAGTACTTC. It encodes CASSSNILGPEQYF.

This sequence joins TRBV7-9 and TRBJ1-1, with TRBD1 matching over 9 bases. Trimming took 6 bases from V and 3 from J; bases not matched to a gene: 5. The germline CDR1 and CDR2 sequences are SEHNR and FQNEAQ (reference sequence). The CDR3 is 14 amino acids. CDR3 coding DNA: TGTGCCAGCAGTCGACAGGGGGGTGACACTGAAGCTTTCTTT. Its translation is CASSRQGGDTEAFF.

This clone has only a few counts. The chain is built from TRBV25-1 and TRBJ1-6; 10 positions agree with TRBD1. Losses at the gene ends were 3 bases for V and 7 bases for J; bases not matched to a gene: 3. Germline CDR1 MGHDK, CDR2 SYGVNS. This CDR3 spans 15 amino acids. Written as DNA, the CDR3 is TGTGCCAGCAGTGAGGGGGACAGGGGAAATTCACCCCTCCACTTT. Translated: CASSEGDRGNSPLHF.